This T cell receptor beta chain was obtained from a study of blood T cell repertoires in COVID-19. Study-wide background: Collection of acute and convalescent COVID-19 samples took place in the United States, Italy and Spain. PBMCs, B-cell-depleted T cells, or T cells provided the cDNA or gDNA that made up the material.

Authors' analysis steps: Nucleated cell number was recorded as an estimate derived from reference gene primer amplification. The data were produced by immunoSEQ multiplex PCR, yet TCRdb's version contains in-frame clones alone and is incomplete. V and J calls and clone size are as listed in that table; D and trimming were resolved from the DNA. Of roughly 74,000 clones in the sample, around 88% were seen once. V lost 0 bases, J lost 5 bases, and 8 bases lay in between. Per the germline V gene, CDR1 is SGHRS and CDR2 is YFSETQ. This CDR3 has 13 residues. The J gene is TRBJ2-5, the V gene TRBV5-1; D ambiguous. The TCR sequence derives from a woman older than 75 with active or convalescent COVID-19. Sequenced material: peripheral blood. The CDR3 DNA reads TGCGCCAGCAGCTTGGACGTACTGGAGACCCAGTACTTC. Its protein product is CASSLDVLETQYF. Combining the CDR3 with reference TRBV5-1 and TRBJ2-5 gives the whole variable domain KAGVTQTPRYLIKTRGQQVTLSCSPISGHRSVSWYQQTPGQGLQFLFEYFSETQRNKGNFPGRFSGRQFSNSRSEMNVSTLELGDSALYLCASSLDVLETQYFGPGTRLLVL.